The sequence of this T cell receptor beta chain was determined in a study of cytomegalovirus exposure and HLA in healthy donors. Broader study findings: The availability of immune exposure information extended only to CMV serostatus. Later on, a genetic analysis was performed. It linked a missense variant in DCLRE1C with V- and J-gene trimming of TCR beta. HLA-A and HLA-B allele assignments for most subjects were reportedly predicted accurately using TCR beta sequences.

About this clone: Antigen: not known.

Primers for the PCR totalled 60 Vbeta and 13 Jbeta. Sequencing was performed with immunoSEQ multiplex PCR; in TCRdb, only in-frame clones are kept and a portion is missing. This sample has roughly 63,000 clones; 71% occur once, and the top ten carry more than 20%. V gave up 0 bases and J gave up 4 bases; unmatched junction bases: 13. Germline V CDR1 and CDR2: SGDLS, YYNGEE. The CDR3 contains 20 residues. The TCR originated in a man aged 50-60 years in good health and CMV-seropositive. V gene TRBV9 combines with J gene TRBJ2-3; 14 bases fit TRBD2. Sequenced input: PBMCs. The CDR3 spells CASSVEGLAGVGSSADTQYF. CDR3 DNA: TGTGCCAGCAGCGTAGAGGGACTAGCGGGGGTTGGATCTAGTGCAGATACGCAGTATTTT.